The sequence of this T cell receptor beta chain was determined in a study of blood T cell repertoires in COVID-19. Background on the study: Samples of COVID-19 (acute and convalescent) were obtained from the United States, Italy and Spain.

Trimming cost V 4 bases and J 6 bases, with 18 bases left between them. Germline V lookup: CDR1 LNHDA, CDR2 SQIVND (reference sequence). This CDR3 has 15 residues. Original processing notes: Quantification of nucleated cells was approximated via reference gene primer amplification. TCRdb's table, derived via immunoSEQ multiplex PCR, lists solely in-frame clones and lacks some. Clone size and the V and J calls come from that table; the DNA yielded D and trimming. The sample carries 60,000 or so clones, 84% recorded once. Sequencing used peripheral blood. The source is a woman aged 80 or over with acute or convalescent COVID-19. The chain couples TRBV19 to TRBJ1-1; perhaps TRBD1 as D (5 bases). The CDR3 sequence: CASSTRGTGGAEAFF. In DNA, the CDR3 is TGTGCCAGTAGTACACGGGGGACGGGTGGGGCTGAAGCTTTCTTT.